This T cell receptor beta chain was documented in a study of blood T cell repertoires in COVID-19. About the research overall: T cells, B-cell-depleted T cells, or PBMCs supplied cDNA or gDNA.

Assay: immunoSEQ multiplex PCR; the TCRdb copy retains only in-frame clones and omits some. This table has over 95,000 clones, 84% appearing once. The CDR3 is 13 residues long. V gave up 9 bases and J gave up 4 bases; unmatched junction bases: 5. Germline CDR1 LNHDA, CDR2 SQIVND (reference sequence). The TCR comes from a man in his 70s with active or convalescent COVID-19. The chain combines TRBV19 with TRBJ1-5; 8 bases line up with TRBD1. Material: peripheral blood. CDR3: CASQTGENQPQHF. The DNA for the CDR3 is TGTGCCAGCCAGACAGGGGAGAATCAGCCCCAGCATTTT.